Below are 10 T cell receptor beta chains sequenced from a single sample in a study of glioma-infiltrating T cells. TCR alpha and beta CDR3 regions were amplified from RNA using iRepertoire nested multiplex PCR. In TCRdb, the multiplex PCR reads were re-called with MiXCR into one record per CDR3 protein. The sample yields about 130,000 distinct CDR3 sequences, approximately 24% seen once. Sequenced input: glioma tissue, nonneoplastic brain tissue, or PBMCs (not recorded which). The source of these receptors is a human donor with low-grade glioma or glioblastoma, undergoing nonglioma brain surgery, or in good health (not recorded which).

Turning to this clonotype: Possible read error: a much larger clone is one base away. J is TRBJ2-1 and V is TRBV27, with 9 positions matching TRBD2. The CDR3 length is 14 residues. CDR1 is MNHEY, CDR2 SMNVEV, per germline (reference sequence). The CDR3 sequence is CASSENSGGFEQSF. DNA for the CDR3: TGTGCCAGCAGTGAGAATAGCGGGGGATTTGAGCAGTCCTTC.

This clonotype was seen at least ten times. This rearrangement joins TRBV20-1 to TRBJ1-4; 7 bases align to TRBD1. V trimming: 6 bases; J trimming: 8 bases; junction bases outside the gene matches: 9. The CDR3 is 13 residues long. Germline CDR1 reads DFQATT; CDR2 reads SNEGSKA (reference sequence). The CDR3 region has the DNA TGCAGTGCCGAGGGGACAGATTTCGAAAAACTGTTTTTT. Its translation is CSAEGTDFEKLFF.

In its sample, this clonotype was seen many times. This sequence joins TRBV20-1 and TRBJ2-3; 9 positions agree with TRBD1. Losses at the gene ends were 0 bases for V and 0 bases for J; bases not matched to a gene: 7. The CDR3 runs 17 residues. The germline V gene encodes CDR1 DFQATT and CDR2 SNEGSKA (reference sequence). CDR3 residues: CSARDLTTGGSTDTQYF. The CDR3 region has the DNA TGCAGTGCTAGAGATCTAACGACAGGGGGTAGCACAGATACGCAGTATTTT.

A few counts support this clonotype. J is TRBJ2-5 and V is TRBV27; D perhaps matches TRBD2 (5 bases). Trimming stripped 3 bases from V and 0 bases from J, with 8 bases between. Germline V gives CDR1 MNHEY, CDR2 SMNVEV (reference sequence). The CDR3 has 14 residues. As DNA, the CDR3 is TGTGCCAGCAGTTTCTCCGGGAACCAAGAGACCCAGTACTTC. Translation gives CASSFSGNQETQYF.

The rearrangement links TRBV7-8 to TRBJ2-7; a possible D gene is TRBD2 (5 bases). The germline V gene encodes CDR1 SGHVS and CDR2 FQNEAQ. The germline V and J ends were trimmed by 5 bases and 6 bases, with 17 bases remaining between them. The CDR3 sequence is 14 residues long. The CDR3 DNA is TGTGCCAGCAGCGGAGAGTCGAGGGCGGGCGAGCAGTACGTC. Its protein is CASSGESRAGEQYV.

This clonotype was observed a handful of times. J is TRBJ1-6 and V is TRBV5-1; D remains unclear. V was clipped by 0 bases and J by 4 bases, with 8 bases between them. CDR1 SGHRS and CDR2 YFSETQ come from the germline V gene. The CDR3 runs to 15 residues. CDR3: CASSLEPNYNSPLHF. The DNA of the CDR3 is TGCGCCAGCAGCTTGGAACCGAATTATAATTCACCCCTCCACTTT.

In DNA, the CDR3 is TGTGCCAGCAGCTTTTTAGGACTAGCGGGGGGATACGGTGGCAATGAGCAGTTCTTC. Its protein is CASSFLGLAGGYGGNEQFF. V is TRBV7-2 and J is TRBJ2-1, with 14 bases matching TRBD2. With 3 bases clipped from V and 6 bases from J, the junction kept 13 bases outside the gene matches. CDR1 SGHTA and CDR2 FQGNSA come from the germline V gene. The CDR3 extends over 19 amino acids. Supplemented by reference TRBV7-2 and TRBJ2-1, the full variable domain reads GAGVSQSPSNKVTEKGKDVELRCDPISGHTALYWYRQSLGQGLEFLIYFQGNSAPDKSGLPSDRFSAERTGGSVSTLTIQRTQQEDSAVYLCASSFLGLAGGYGGNEQFFGPGTRLTVL.

This clonotype occurred many times. The chain has TRBV6-1 and TRBJ2-1, with 9 bases lining up with TRBD1. With V trimmed by 5 bases and J by 3 bases, 5 bases remained unmatched. The CDR3 is made up of 15 amino acids. Germline CDR1 reads MNHNS; CDR2 reads SASEGT. CDR3 residues: CASSRTGANYNEQFF. CDR3 DNA sequence: TGTGCCAGCAGTCGGACAGGGGCCAACTACAATGAGCAGTTCTTC.

V gene TRBV7-3 combines with J gene TRBJ2-3; 13 nucleotides agree with TRBD2. This CDR3 has 18 amino acids. Trimming at V came to 4 bases and at J to 9 bases, leaving 16 bases not matched to a gene. Germline V gives CDR1 SGHTA, CDR2 FQGTGA. CDR3 sequence reads: CASSSQLRLAGGPATQYF. The CDR3 DNA reads as TGTGCCAGCAGCTCCCAGCTACGACTAGCGGGGGGACCAGCGACGCAGTATTTT. The full variable domain, with the rest looked up from reference TRBV7-3 and TRBJ2-3, is GAGVSQTPSNKVTEKGKYVELRCDPISGHTALYWYRQSLGQGPEFLIYFQGTGAADDSGLPNDRFFAVRPEGSVSTLKIQRTERGDSAVYLCASSSQLRLAGGPATQYFGPGTRLTVL.

Many counts were recorded for this clonotype. V gene TRBV6-1 combines with J gene TRBJ1-3; D not resolved. Trimming removed 7 bases from V and 4 bases from J, with 11 bases in between. The CDR3 consists of 13 residues. Germline V gives CDR1 MNHNS, CDR2 SASEGT. The CDR3 protein is CASTLGAGNTIYF. Here the CDR3 DNA reads TGTGCCAGCACCCTGGGCGCCGGAAACACCATATATTTT.